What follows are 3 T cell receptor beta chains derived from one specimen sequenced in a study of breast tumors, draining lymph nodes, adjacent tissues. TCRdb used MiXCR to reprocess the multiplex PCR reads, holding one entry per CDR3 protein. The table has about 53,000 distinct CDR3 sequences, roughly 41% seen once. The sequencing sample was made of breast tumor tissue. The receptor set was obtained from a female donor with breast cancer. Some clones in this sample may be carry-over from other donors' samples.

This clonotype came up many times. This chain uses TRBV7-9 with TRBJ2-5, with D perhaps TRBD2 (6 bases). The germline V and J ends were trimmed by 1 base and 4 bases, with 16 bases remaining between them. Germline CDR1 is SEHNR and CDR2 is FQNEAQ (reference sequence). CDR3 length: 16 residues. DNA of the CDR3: TGTGCCAGCAGCTTAGTGGGGACTCCCGTCGGAGAGACCCAGTACTTC. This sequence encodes CASSLVGTPVGETQYF.

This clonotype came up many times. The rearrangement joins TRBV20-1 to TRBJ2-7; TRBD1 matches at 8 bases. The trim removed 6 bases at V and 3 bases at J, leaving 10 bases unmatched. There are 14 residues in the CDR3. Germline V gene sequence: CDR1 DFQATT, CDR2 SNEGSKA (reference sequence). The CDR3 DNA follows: TGCAGTGCGCAGGACAGGGAAGGATACTACGAGCAGTACTTC. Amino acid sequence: CSAQDREGYYEQYF.

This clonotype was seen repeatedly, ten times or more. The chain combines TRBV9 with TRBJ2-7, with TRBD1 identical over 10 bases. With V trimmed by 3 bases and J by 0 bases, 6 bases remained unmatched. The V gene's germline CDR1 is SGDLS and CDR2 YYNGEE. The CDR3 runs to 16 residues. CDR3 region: CASSEGQGSSSYEQYF. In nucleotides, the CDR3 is TGTGCCAGCAGCGAGGGACAGGGGTCAAGCTCCTACGAGCAGTACTTC. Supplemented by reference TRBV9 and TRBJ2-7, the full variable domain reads DSGVTQTPKHLITATGQRVTLRCSPRSGDLSVYWYQQSLDQGLQFLIQYYNGEERAKGNILERFSAQQFPDLHSELNLSSLELGDSALYFCASSEGQGSSSYEQYFGPGTRLTVT.